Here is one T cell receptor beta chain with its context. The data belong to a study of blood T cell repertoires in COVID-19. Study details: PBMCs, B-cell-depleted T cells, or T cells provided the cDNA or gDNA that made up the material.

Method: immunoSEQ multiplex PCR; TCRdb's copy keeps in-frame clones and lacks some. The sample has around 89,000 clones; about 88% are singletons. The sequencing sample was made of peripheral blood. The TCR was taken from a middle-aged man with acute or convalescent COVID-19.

CDR3 coding DNA: TGTGCCAGCAAGGGGCCTAATGAAAAACTGTTTTTT. It encodes CASKGPNEKLFF. The chain is built from TRBV2 and TRBJ1-4; a possible D gene is TRBD1 (5 bases). Germline values: CDR1 SNHLY, CDR2 FYNNEI. This CDR3 has 12 residues. Between the trimmed V and J ends, which lost 7 bases and 3 bases, there was a span of 6 bases.